The text below deals with one TCR beta chain. Sequenced patients had shown CD8+CD57+ cell expansion by flow cytometry. Patients, without exception, had severe acquired aplastic anemia. Profiling that covered TCR beta VDJ and CDR3 relied on genomic DNA as its template. A single record per CDR3 protein comes from TCRdb applying MiXCR to the reads. The sample records about 200,000 distinct CDR3 sequences, around three fifths being singletons. This sample was taken from a study of CD8+CD57+ T cells in acquired aplastic anemia. V gave up 8 bases and J gave up 7 bases; unmatched junction bases: 6. The germline V gene encodes CDR1 SEHNR and CDR2 FQNEAQ (reference sequence). This CDR3 is built from 14 residues.

This TCR was sampled from a human donor with aplastic anemia. Source material: sorted CD4+, CD8+, or CD8+CD57+ T cells (not recorded which) from PBMCs. This sequence joins TRBV7-9 and TRBJ1-6; 9 nucleotides match TRBD1. DNA of the CDR3: TGTGCCAGCTCCGGACAGGGGCGGAATTCACCCCTCCACTTT. It yields the protein CASSGQGRNSPLHF.